This T cell receptor (beta chain) was identified in a study of cytomegalovirus exposure and HLA in healthy donors (dated 2017 in TCRdb). The study in broad terms: An earlier analysis of several hundred of the donors reported 250 to 350 Gb of sequence data and 120 million or so unique TCR beta sequences from about 200 million T cells. Roughly 5 DR-DQ haplotypes were handled as single units for association and clustering, since linkage in the cohort was strong. The study was designed to test whether signatures of past pathogen exposure could be identified by cataloging public T cell receptors. Besides the first cohort of 666 subjects, a separate validation cohort made up of roughly 120 different subjects was used. An earlier analysis of some 600 of the donors applied high-throughput TCR beta sequencing to assess whether each TCR beta V gene segment acted as functional or pseudogenic. A later genetic analysis took genome-wide SNP genotypes for about 65% of the 666 donors and used that subset as a discovery cohort. On average, about 200,000 unique TCR beta nucleotide sequences were sequenced per donor among 350 to 400 genotyped donors of the cohort, with around 19% of those sequences being non-productive. Rather than drawing on any new phenotypic data, the later analysis identified candidate immune exposures from TCR beta sequences and the way those sequences occurred across donors. Approximately 330 gigabases of sequencing data and around 80 million unique TCR sequences made up an early release that covered fewer than 650 HLA-typed donors. Donor age, sex, ethnicity and CMV serostatus were collected together with the repertoire data. To predict cytomegalovirus infection status, the study combined high-throughput TCR immunosequencing, statistical association of individual TCRs with disease status, and machine learning. Of the roughly 400 genotyped donors, 65% to 90% were placed in the genetic ancestry cluster associated with self-reported Caucasian donors. Typing coverage differed by locus: A, B, C, DRB1 and DQB1 were typed in roughly 629-630 donors, DQA1 in around 500, DPA1 in 600 to 610, and DPB1 in 450 to 480. A later analysis re-examined previously published TCR beta repertoires from roughly 720 donors and added high-resolution HLA genotyping to investigate patterns of TCR occurrence. All discovery cohort repertoires had been generated using a single sequencing platform. HLA typing covered class I and class II loci at four-digit resolution. Using immunosequencing, the study profiled T cell repertoires from about 620 subjects and related those repertoires to cytomegalovirus serostatus. What the study reported, not specific to this receptor: A later genetic analysis associated a missense DCLRE1C variant with V-gene and J-gene trimming of TCR beta chains, and an independent cohort replicated the association. Three of the identified cytomegalovirus-associated TCR beta chains were confirmed in vitro to be specific for cytomegalovirus antigens. Correlated functional status among segregating V segments might reflect linkage disequilibrium, but an unknown experimental factor could not be ruled out. The authors suggested that the approach could potentially be extended to other disease states and immunological phenotypes. The 87-base-pair reads could not distinguish some IMGT-functional V segments, including TRBV6-2 and TRBV6-3, so those segments were excluded. Across donors, most TCR sequences were observed very rarely, whereas some public TCRs were present in many individuals. When HLA alleles, especially DR and DQ, strongly co-occurred, TCR associations were difficult to assign to individual alleles. A later analysis found that TCR association rates varied across HLA loci, with DRB1 alleles showing the most associated TCRs and HLA-C alleles the fewest. At a false discovery rate of 0.05, a later analysis linked approximately 18,000 TCR beta sequences to specific HLA alleles. According to a later genetic analysis, donors in an Asian-associated ancestry cluster had fewer N-insertions in productive TCRs than the roughly 700-donor mean. HLA typing was unavailable for some donors at each locus, so association tests used only the typed subset. An earlier analysis of around 540 of the donors showed that most TCR beta V segments appeared in productive rearrangements either about 87% or about 30% of the time, which broadly matched IMGT annotations. The classifier was reported to diagnose cytomegalovirus status with high specificity and sensitivity in both the original and validation cohorts. According to a later analysis, most CMV-associated TCR beta chains appeared to be HLA-restricted, and the HLA associations seemed to be driven largely by CMV exposure. Roughly uniform sequencing depth across donors was assumed in presence/absence analyses, although this assumption may not hold. The study listed 164 TCR beta chains as associated with cytomegalovirus. Immune exposure information for the cohort was limited to CMV serostatus. A later analysis found that HLA-associated TCR beta chains were more clonally expanded and had lower generation probabilities than equally common non-associated chains. The sequencing pipeline was judged likely to have produced a cluster of highly shared sequence variants as a technical artifact. A further reported finding was that TCR beta sequences accurately predicted the HLA-A and HLA-B alleles for most subjects in the first cohort. In this cohort, only TCR beta chains were sequenced, and detectable features were limited by the absence of alpha or paired-chain data. Over 15 rarely observed V segments, including chromosome 9 orphons, were excluded from the earlier analysis of some 590 of the donors because counts were too low. Several of the top co-occurrence clusters appeared to be linked to parvovirus B19, influenza, CMV and Epstein-Barr virus, according to a later analysis.

The cohort consisted of 600 to 700 healthy bone marrow donors. All cohort members were sampled while nominally healthy, although unrecorded immune exposures were likely present. The donor tested CMV seropositive, placing the donor among the 290 or so seropositive members of the cohort. A peripheral blood sample was collected from each donor, and TCR beta sequencing was performed on peripheral blood mononuclear cells. Genomic DNA was extracted from the blood cell samples with the Qiagen DNeasy Blood Extraction Kit. A note on this clone: No antigen is known for it.

Library preparation employed the immunoSEQ multiplex PCR assay. For the multiplex PCR, a mixture combining 60 forward primers for TCR Vbeta segments and 13 reverse primers for TCR Jbeta segments was used. Amplification of the CDR3 region of rearranged TCR beta genes was performed with a multiplex PCR assay on genomic DNA. On the Illumina HiSeq System, the amplified TCR beta libraries were sequenced as 87-base-pair reads. Concerning the study's data processing: A later analysis tallied some 79 million unique TCR beta chains across the 700 or so repertoires, and roughly 11 million of those chains were shared by two or more donors. Raw reads were error-corrected and collapsed into unique sequences by a nearest-neighbor algorithm in which closely related sequences were merged to remove PCR and sequencing errors. Alignment of CDR3 sequences to IMGT reference sequences was used to assign V, D and J gene segments. For a sequence to be retained, at least a six-nucleotide match to both a V gene segment and a J gene segment was required. A rearrangement counted as productive if the CDR3 had no stop codons and remained in frame with V and J, and every other rearrangement counted as non-productive. Following IMGT convention, CDR3 was defined as the stretch from the second conserved V-encoded cysteine to the conserved J-encoded phenylalanine. The earlier analysis of 500 to 600 of the donors excluded sequences that lacked an unambiguous match to a single V gene segment. In an earlier analysis of 450 to 700 of the donors, V segments were called functional above 56.7% productive rearrangements and were called segregating when the between-donor standard deviation exceeded 5%. A statistical classification framework was developed to diagnose cytomegalovirus status using the catalog of TCR beta chain sequences. In a later analysis, V and J genes were assigned by comparing TCR nucleotide sequences against IMGT/GENE-DB human TR gene sequences. In a later analysis, CDR3 sequences and most-parsimonious VDJ recombination scenarios were assigned using the TCRdist pipeline. In a later analysis, each TCR beta chain was defined by its CDR3 amino acid sequence together with its V-gene family, and reads lacking a unique V-gene family were excluded. A later analysis removed 450 to 600 highly shared, low-generation-probability nucleotide sequences to deal with suspected cross-contamination and a sequencing artifact. In a later analysis, a clonal expansion index was calculated for each public chain from normalized within-repertoire ranks of inferred template counts. In a later analysis, generation probabilities were computed with a VDJ recombination model fitted to out-of-frame rearrangements, and the resulting probabilities were checked against IGoR. In a later analysis, TCR-TCR, TCR-HLA and TCR-CMV co-occurrence was scored with hypergeometric tests, and a repertoire-size bias correction was applied to TCR pairs. False discovery rates were estimated in a later analysis by permuting HLA or CMV assignments 20 times. A later analysis grouped co-occurring TCRs with DBSCAN, adding TCRdist sequence similarity when clustering within HLA-allele-positive subsets. For co-occurrence clustering, repertoires with fewer than 30,000 or more than 120,000 public chains were excluded, along with four or five repertoires with anomalous nucleotide sharing. The table comes from immuneACCESS by way of TCRdb, which keeps in-frame sequences with V and J called. Part of the clones is missing from these tables; in studies checked, under half for an unresolved V gene and the rest for unknown reasons. V and J calls and clone size come straight from that table; D and trimming were deduced from the DNA. The table held for this sample gives just over 60,000 clones. The ten largest clones add up to around 5% of the sample.

The CDR3 numbers 12 residues from cysteine through phenylalanine. Only CDR3 DNA remains: 36 bases, in frame from the first base. The germline V gene (reference sequence) sets CDR1 to LNHDA and CDR2 to SQIVND. V lost 5 bases and J lost 5 bases; the stretch between them is 9 bases long. Recombination joined TRBV19 with TRBJ1-1, with the identity of the D gene unclear. The receptor comes from a young man in good health and CMV-seropositive. The sample consisted of PBMCs. Read as DNA, the sequence is TGTGCCAGTAGTGGCCGGGGAACTGAAGCTTTCTTT. Translated, it reads CASSGRGTEAFF.